This T cell receptor beta chain was captured in a study of blood T cell repertoires in COVID-19. Turning to the study itself: Specimens from acute and convalescent COVID-19 originated in the United States, Italy and Spain.

The CDR3 covers 13 residues. V was pared by 4 bases and J by 6 bases, with 13 bases between. Per germline, CDR1 SGHRS and CDR2 YFSETQ. Original methodology: Amplifying reference gene primers gave estimates of nucleated cell counts. Sequencing used immunoSEQ multiplex PCR; TCRdb keeps in-frame clones, though not all of them. The V and J calls and the clone size are those of that table, but D and trimming were determined from the DNA. The top ten clones hold 6.2% of a sample with some 40,000 clones, 69% of them seen once. The chain recombines TRBV5-1 with TRBJ1-2; D may be TRBD1 (6 bases). This clonotype was obtained from a man older than 75 with acute or convalescent COVID-19. The material sequenced was peripheral blood. This chain's CDR3 is CASSEQQGDGYTF. The CDR3 DNA reads as TGCGCCAGCAGCGAACAACAGGGAGATGGCTACACCTTC.